A selection of T cell receptor beta chains follows, all from one sample in a study of neoadjuvant nivolumab and ipilimumab in lung cancer. Here immunoSEQ multiplex PCR was the method, and the copy in TCRdb shows in-frame clones only, minus some. This sample yields under 15,000 clones, of which nearly 97% are seen a single time; about 2.5% belongs to the top ten. The sample was peripheral blood, taken after neoadjuvant nivolumab, alone or with ipilimumab, at or shortly before surgery. Receptor source: an adult with non-small cell lung cancer. CDR3s include the opening cysteine and the closing phenylalanine or tryptophan. A D gene is named only where the DNA matches it firmly. Not all rows give a size; the values are once, few, many and, for expanded clones, a class.

clone_size: -; cdr3_length: 17; v_call: TRBV7-6; j_call: TRBJ1-3; d_call: TRBD1; cdr3_nt: TGTGCCGGCAGCTTAGCGGGGACAGGGGGCACTGGAAACACCATATATTTT; cdr3_aa: CAGSLAGTGGTGNTIYF
clone_size: -; cdr3_length: 14; v_call: TRBV2; j_call: TRBJ1-1; d_call: -; cdr3_nt: TGTGCCAGCAGTGAAGCGGGAAACCTTATCGAAGCTTTCTTT; cdr3_aa: CASSEAGNLIEAFF
clone_size: -; cdr3_length: 16; v_call: TRBV25-1; j_call: TRBJ1-2; d_call: -; cdr3_nt: TGTGCCAGCAGTGACCCCACGGGACTATTACACTATGGCTACACCTTC; cdr3_aa: CASSDPTGLLHYGYTF
clone_size: -; cdr3_length: 14; v_call: TRBV5-1; j_call: TRBJ1-1; d_call: TRBD1; cdr3_nt: TGCGCCAGCAGCTTTGACAGGGTGAACACTGAAGCTTTCTTT; cdr3_aa: CASSFDRVNTEAFF
clone_size: -; cdr3_length: 13; v_call: TRBV30; j_call: TRBJ2-2; d_call: -; cdr3_nt: TGTGCCTGGACGGGAATGAACACCGGGGAGCTGTTTTTT; cdr3_aa: CAWTGMNTGELFF
clone_size: -; cdr3_length: 16; v_call: TRBV5-1; j_call: TRBJ1-1; d_call: TRBD1; cdr3_nt: TGCGCCAGCAGCTTGGTTCAGGGGGCGCCCGGCACTGAAGCTTTCTTT; cdr3_aa: CASSLVQGAPGTEAFF
clone_size: -; cdr3_length: 14; v_call: TRBV6-5; j_call: TRBJ1-4; d_call: -; cdr3_nt: TGTGCCAGCAGTTATGGAGGGCCTCGGGAAAAACTGTTTTTT; cdr3_aa: CASSYGGPREKLFF
clone_size: -; cdr3_length: 15; v_call: TRBV6-4; j_call: TRBJ2-3; d_call: TRBD2; cdr3_nt: TGTGCCAGCAGCACCTCTAGCGGGAGCGGGGATACGCAGTATTTT; cdr3_aa: CASSTSSGSGDTQYF
clone_size: -; cdr3_length: 15; v_call: TRBV7-3; j_call: TRBJ2-7; d_call: -; cdr3_nt: TGTGCCAGCAGCTTAAACCCGACTGTTCCCTCCGAGCAGTACTTC; cdr3_aa: CASSLNPTVPSEQYF
clone_size: -; cdr3_length: 14; v_call: TRBV7-2; j_call: TRBJ1-1; d_call: -; cdr3_nt: TGTGCCAGCAGCTTAGTGGTGACGAACACTGAAGCTTTCTTT; cdr3_aa: CASSLVVTNTEAFF
clone_size: -; cdr3_length: 16; v_call: TRBV11-1; j_call: TRBJ2-3; d_call: -; cdr3_nt: TGTGCCAGCAGCTTAGGGGCCAGCACCAACACAGATACGCAGTATTTT; cdr3_aa: CASSLGASTNTDTQYF
clone_size: once; cdr3_length: 13; v_call: TRBV5-1; j_call: TRBJ2-4; d_call: TRBD2; cdr3_nt: TGCGCCAGCGCTGGGGAGGGTTTTGACATTCAGTACTTC; cdr3_aa: CASAGEGFDIQYF
clone_size: -; cdr3_length: 16; v_call: TRBV7-9; j_call: TRBJ1-2; d_call: -; cdr3_nt: TGTGCCAGCAGCTCGAATACCATAGGGGCTATTCGGGGCTACACCTTC; cdr3_aa: CASSSNTIGAIRGYTF
clone_size: -; cdr3_length: 15; v_call: TRBV6-6; j_call: TRBJ2-3; d_call: -; cdr3_nt: TGTGCCAGCAGTTACTCGGTGGGGAGCACAGATACGCAGTATTTT; cdr3_aa: CASSYSVGSTDTQYF
clone_size: -; cdr3_length: 15; v_call: TRBV18; j_call: TRBJ2-3; d_call: -; cdr3_nt: TGTGCCAGCTCACCGGCGGTTAGAATCACAGATACGCAGTATTTT; cdr3_aa: CASSPAVRITDTQYF
clone_size: -; cdr3_length: 15; v_call: TRBV27; j_call: TRBJ2-7; d_call: TRBD1; cdr3_nt: TGTGCCAGCAGGGGCACCGGACAGGCAGCCTACGAGCAGTACTTC; cdr3_aa: CASRGTGQAAYEQYF
clone_size: -; cdr3_length: 19; v_call: TRBV7-9; j_call: TRBJ2-1; d_call: -; cdr3_nt: TGTGCCAGCAGCTCTACCCTATCTAGCTCCCAACCGCCCTACAATGAGCAGTTCTTC; cdr3_aa: CASSSTLSSSQPPYNEQFF
clone_size: -; cdr3_length: 14; v_call: TRBV10-3; j_call: TRBJ1-2; d_call: -; cdr3_nt: TGTGCCGCCATAACACCCCAGGGCAACTATGGCTACACCTTC; cdr3_aa: CAAITPQGNYGYTF
clone_size: -; cdr3_length: 18; v_call: TRBV28; j_call: TRBJ2-1; d_call: TRBD2; cdr3_nt: TGTGCCAGCAGGGTCTCTAGCGGAGCGGGAGGGACCGGCAATGAGCAGTTCTTC; cdr3_aa: CASRVSSGAGGTGNEQFF
clone_size: -; cdr3_length: 13; v_call: TRBV5-1; j_call: TRBJ1-1; d_call: -; cdr3_nt: TGCGCCAGCACCCTAATTGGGGACACTGAAGCTTTCTTT; cdr3_aa: CASTLIGDTEAFF
clone_size: -; cdr3_length: 11; v_call: TRBV5-1; j_call: TRBJ2-5; d_call: -; cdr3_nt: TGCGCCAGCAGCTTGGAGGCGACCCAGTACTTC; cdr3_aa: CASSLEATQYF
clone_size: -; cdr3_length: 14; v_call: TRBV30; j_call: TRBJ2-3; d_call: TRBD1; cdr3_nt: TGTGCCTGGGGGATACAGGGGGGCACAGATACGCAGTATTTT; cdr3_aa: CAWGIQGGTDTQYF
clone_size: -; cdr3_length: 12; v_call: TRBV30; j_call: TRBJ2-3; d_call: TRBD2; cdr3_nt: TGTGCCTGGAAGAGCGGGAGTGATACGCAGTATTTT; cdr3_aa: CAWKSGSDTQYF
clone_size: -; cdr3_length: 15; v_call: TRBV5-1; j_call: TRBJ1-2; d_call: -; cdr3_nt: TGCGCCAGCAGCTTGGTCGGAGCCTCTAACTATGGCTACACCTTC; cdr3_aa: CASSLVGASNYGYTF
clone_size: -; cdr3_length: 15; v_call: TRBV13; j_call: TRBJ1-2; d_call: -; cdr3_nt: TGTGCCAGCAGCTTAAATCCAGACAGCGTCGATGGCTACACCTTC; cdr3_aa: CASSLNPDSVDGYTF